The TCR beta chain under discussion was sequenced for a study of shared clonotypes between healthy human individuals. General study results and limits: Naive subsets generally exceeded memory subsets in estimated richness.

The CDR3 runs 13 residues. Trimming took off 0 bases at V and 6 bases at J, with 7 bases between the two ends. Germline assignment: CDR1 MGHRA and CDR2 YSYEKL. With respect to this clone: Antigen: not known.

Methods used by the authors: Filtering differed, since immunoSEQ gave only junction sequences and no quality scores. The repertoire was sequenced with immunoSEQ multiplex PCR; TCRdb's copy has only in-frame clones and lacks some. The DNA gave D and trimming, while V, J and clone size come from that table. The sample lists around 1.4 million clones, approximately 98.5% occurring once. The source of this sequence is a young man in good health. The sample comprised naive CD4+ T cells sorted from blood. Subset reported: CD45RA+ positively selected. The rearrangement links TRBV4-1 to TRBJ2-3; D not resolved. Here the CDR3 DNA reads TGCGCCAGCAGCCAAGAGGAACCCGATACGCAGTATTTT. This gives the protein CASSQEEPDTQYF.